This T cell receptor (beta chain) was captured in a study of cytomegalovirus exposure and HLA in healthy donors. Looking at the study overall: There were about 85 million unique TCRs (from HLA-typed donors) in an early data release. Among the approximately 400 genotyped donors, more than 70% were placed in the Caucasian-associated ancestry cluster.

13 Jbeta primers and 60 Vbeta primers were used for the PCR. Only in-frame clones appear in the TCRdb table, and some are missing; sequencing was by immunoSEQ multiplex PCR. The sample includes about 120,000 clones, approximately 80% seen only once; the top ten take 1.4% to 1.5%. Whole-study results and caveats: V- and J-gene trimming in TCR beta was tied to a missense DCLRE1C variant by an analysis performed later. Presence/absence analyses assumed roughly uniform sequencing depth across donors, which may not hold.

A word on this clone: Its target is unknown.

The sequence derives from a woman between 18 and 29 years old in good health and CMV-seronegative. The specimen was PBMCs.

CDR3 coding DNA: TGTGCCAGCTCACCCGGACAAAACGAGCAGTACTTC. It encodes CASSPGQNEQYF. The chain joins TRBV18 to TRBJ2-7; maybe TRBD1 (5 bases). This CDR3 is 12 amino acids long. Trimming took 3 bases from V and 5 from J, leaving 8 bases between them. Germline V lookup: CDR1 KGHSH, CDR2 LQKENI.